A single sample is the source of the 3 T cell receptor beta chains below, sequenced in a study of untreated major depressive disorder. Antigens for these TCRs are unknown. Profiled with immunoSEQ multiplex PCR; TCRdb holds only in-frame clones, not every one. The sample carries roughly 13,000 clones, about nine tenths recorded once. Study results and caveats: Compared with controls, depressed patients showed more TRBV05-01 (Vbeta 5.1) usage in CD4+ T cells.

Sequenced: CD4+ T cells from PBMCs. All receptors derive from a woman in her thirties with major depressive disorder.

This chain links TRBV2 with TRBJ1-1; D is unresolved. The germline V gene has CDR1 SNHLY and CDR2 FYNNEI. This CDR3 comprises 13 residues. The V and J ends lost 5 bases and 3 bases respectively, with 10 bases between them. The CDR3 bases are TGTGCCAGCAGTAGATCGGGTTACACTGAAGCTTTCTTT. Its protein product is CASSRSGYTEAFF.

V and J are TRBV6-5 and TRBJ2-1; D possibly corresponds to TRBD2 (6 bases). V dropped 8 bases and J dropped 6 bases, with 17 bases sitting between them. The CDR3 covers 14 residues. Germline CDR1 MNHEY, CDR2 SVGAGI. The CDR3 sequence is CASVAGLGGNEQFF. The CDR3 DNA is TGTGCCAGCGTGGCGGGGCTTGGGGGCAATGAGCAGTTCTTC.

The CDR3 nucleotides are TGTGCCAGCAGATTAGATTGGGCCGGCAATCAGCCCCAGCATTTT. Translation gives CASRLDWAGNQPQHF. The chain carries TRBV27 and TRBJ1-5; D is ambiguous. CDR3 size: 15 residues. CDR1 and CDR2 from the germline V gene are MNHEY and SMNVEV (reference sequence). V lost 6 bases and J lost 2, with 14 bases in between.